This is a list of T cell receptor beta chains from one sample in a study of shared clonotypes between healthy human individuals. TCRdb's copy holds only in-frame clones and misses some; the assay was immunoSEQ multiplex PCR. The table includes roughly 2.1 million clones, 85% to 95% detected once. Sample: naive CD8+ T cells from PBMCs. These receptors were obtained from a man aged 18 to 29 in good health. Some clones in this sample may be carry-over from other donors' samples. The CDR3 runs from the conserved cysteine through the conserved F or W. D genes are given only for firm matches.

D: .; V: TRBV7-6; J: TRBJ2-2; CDR3: CASSPTSRSFTGELFF; DNA: TGTGCCAGCAGCCCTACTAGCCGAAGCTTCACCGGGGAGCTGTTTTTT
D: .; V: TRBV13; J: TRBJ2-7; CDR3: CASSLGRVAEQYF; DNA: TGTGCCAGCAGCTTAGGTAGGGTCGCCGAGCAGTACTTC
D: TRBD1; V: TRBV7-7; J: TRBJ1-1; CDR3: CASSPLGQGPLNTEAFF; DNA: TGTGCCAGCAGCCCCCTAGGACAGGGCCCCTTAAACACTGAAGCTTTCTTT
D: .; V: TRBV13; J: TRBJ2-5; CDR3: CASSLEEVASRQETQYF; DNA: TGTGCCAGCAGCTTAGAGGAAGTGGCTAGCAGACAAGAGACCCAGTACTTC
D: .; V: TRBV4-2; J: TRBJ1-1; CDR3: CASSQDWGNTEAFF; DNA: TGTGCCAGCAGCCAAGACTGGGGGAACACTGAAGCTTTCTTT
D: .; V: TRBV7-9; J: TRBJ1-2; CDR3: CASSPGQALNYGYTF; DNA: TGTGCCAGCAGCCCCGGGCAGGCTCTTAACTATGGCTACACCTTC
D: TRBD2; V: TRBV29-1; J: TRBJ2-7; CDR3: CSATGTNYEQYF; DNA: TGCAGCGCCACCGGGACTAACTACGAGCAGTACTTC
D: .; V: TRBV6-5; J: TRBJ1-1; CDR3: CASTLRGVGTEAFF; DNA: TGTGCCAGCACCCTCCGGGGGGTCGGGACTGAAGCTTTCTTT
D: TRBD1; V: TRBV6-1; J: TRBJ2-1; CDR3: CASSDRDRQYNEQFF; DNA: TGTGCCAGCAGTGACCGGGACAGGCAATACAATGAGCAGTTCTTC
D: .; V: TRBV5-6; J: TRBJ1-2; CDR3: CASSPQGYGYTF; DNA: TGTGCCAGCAGCCCACAGGGCTATGGCTACACCTTC
D: .; V: TRBV21-1; J: TRBJ2-5; CDR3: CASSSPQYF; DNA: TGTGCCAGCAGCAGTCCCCAGTACTTC
D: TRBD1; V: TRBV9; J: TRBJ1-2; CDR3: CASSVTTGFYGYTF; DNA: TGTGCCAGCAGCGTTACGACAGGGTTTTATGGCTACACCTTC
D: .; V: TRBV7-9; J: TRBJ2-5; CDR3: CASSGPGVAGQETQYF; DNA: TGTGCCAGCAGCGGGCCGGGGGTTGCGGGCCAAGAGACCCAGTACTTC
D: .; V: TRBV7-9; J: TRBJ2-5; CDR3: CASSLDPREWRETQYF; DNA: TGTGCCAGCAGCTTAGACCCTAGGGAGTGGAGGGAGACCCAGTACTTC
D: .; V: TRBV7-9; J: TRBJ1-2; CDR3: CASSLGVLVTVGYTF; DNA: TGTGCCAGCAGCTTAGGGGTTTTGGTGACGGTGGGCTACACCTTC
D: TRBD2; V: TRBV5-6; J: TRBJ2-7; CDR3: CASSLVWTSGSFEQYF; DNA: TGTGCCAGCAGCTTGGTTTGGACTAGCGGGAGTTTCGAGCAGTACTTC
D: TRBD1; V: TRBV7-2; J: TRBJ2-5; CDR3: CASSSRGLRANQETQYF; DNA: TGTGCCAGCAGCTCTAGGGGGCTTCGGGCGAACCAAGAGACCCAGTACTTC
D: TRBD1; V: TRBV11-3; J: TRBJ2-1; CDR3: CASSFQGAVNEQFF; DNA: TGTGCCAGCAGCTTCCAGGGGGCGGTCAATGAGCAGTTCTTC
D: .; V: TRBV27; J: TRBJ1-2; CDR3: CASSRQMEGYGYTF; DNA: TGTGCCAGCAGTCGACAAATGGAGGGGTATGGCTACACCTTC
D: TRBD1; V: TRBV7-2; J: TRBJ2-3; CDR3: CASSSNPGTGVPNTQYF; DNA: TGTGCCAGCAGCTCAAATCCCGGGACAGGGGTCCCGAATACGCAGTATTTT
D: .; V: TRBV2; J: TRBJ2-2; CDR3: CASSERGRTGELFF; DNA: TGTGCCAGCAGTGAAAGGGGCCGGACCGGGGAGCTGTTTTTT
D: .; V: TRBV28; J: TRBJ2-7; CDR3: CASSLGLKSSYEQYF; DNA: TGTGCCAGCAGTTTAGGGCTAAAAAGCTCCTACGAGCAGTACTTC
D: TRBD2; V: TRBV18; J: TRBJ2-7; CDR3: CASSPTSGEGQYF; DNA: TGTGCCAGCTCACCAACTAGCGGAGAGGGGCAGTACTTC
D: .; V: TRBV27; J: TRBJ2-3; CDR3: CASSLSQFGGPGDTQYF; DNA: TGTGCCAGCAGTTTATCCCAGTTTGGAGGTCCCGGGGATACGCAGTATTTT
D: .; V: TRBV7-9; J: TRBJ1-4; CDR3: CATRESTNEKLFF; DNA: TGTGCCACCCGCGAGTCAACTAATGAAAAACTGTTTTTT